The text below deals with one T cell receptor (beta chain). Sequencing used immunoSEQ multiplex PCR; TCRdb keeps in-frame clones, though not all of them. The table has around 110,000 clones, 80% to 90% seen once. The data are from a study of control samples from healthy donors and cancer patients. V lost 3 bases and J lost 8, with 16 bases in between. This CDR3 is 14 amino acids long. Germline V gene lookup returns CDR1 SGHAT and CDR2 FQNNGV. The clonotype originates from a woman between 45 and 65 years old with colorectal cancer. Specimen: PBMCs. The J gene is TRBJ1-1, the V gene TRBV11-2; D is unclear. This CDR3 reads CASSLWTDGSEAFF. As DNA, the CDR3 is TGTGCCAGCAGCTTGTGGACGGACGGTTCGGAAGCTTTCTTT.